Below, 5 T cell receptor beta chains from the same sample are listed, as sequenced in a study of neoadjuvant nivolumab and ipilimumab in lung cancer. TCRdb keeps only in-frame clones here, not all; method: immunoSEQ multiplex PCR. The sample has 45,000 to 55,000 clones; around nine tenths are singletons. The sequences come from blood, collected before neoadjuvant nivolumab, alone or with ipilimumab. The receptors originated from an adult with non-small cell lung cancer. Some clones in this sample may be carry-over from other donors' samples.

This clone showed up just a few times. This sequence joins TRBV6-5 and TRBJ2-3; weak D call: TRBD2 (7 bases). The CDR3 loop spans 14 amino acids. The V end was cut by 3 bases, the J end by 6 bases, with 13 bases between. The germline gives CDR1 MNHEY, CDR2 SVGAGI. The CDR3: CASSYHREGDTQYF. The CDR3 DNA reads TGTGCCAGCAGTTATCACAGGGAGGGGGATACGCAGTATTTT.

V is TRBV5-1 and J is TRBJ2-7; 7 bases are a match to TRBD1. The germline CDR1 and CDR2 sequences are SGHRS and YFSETQ. The CDR3 loop spans 13 amino acids. With 3 bases clipped from V and 2 bases from J, the junction kept 2 bases outside the gene matches. CDR3 sequence reads: CASSWDRTYEQYF. CDR3 DNA: TGCGCCAGCAGCTGGGACAGAACCTACGAGCAGTACTTC.

The chain is built from TRBV28 and TRBJ1-5; tentative D call: TRBD1 (5 bases). The germline V and J ends were trimmed by 5 bases and 8 bases, with 10 bases remaining between them. This CDR3 comprises 12 residues. Germline assignment: CDR1 MDHEN and CDR2 SYDVKM. The CDR3 bases are TGTGCCAGCAGTCAACAAGGGGAGCCCCAGCATTTT. It encodes CASSQQGEPQHF. Full variable domain (missing parts from reference TRBV28 and TRBJ1-5): DVKVTQSSRYLVKRTGEKVFLECVQDMDHENMFWYRQDPGLGLRLIYFSYDVKMKEKGDIPEGYSVSREKKERFSLILESASTNQTSMYLCASSQQGEPQHFGDGTRLSIL.

This clone was seen just once. The chain recombines TRBV18 with TRBJ1-1; no reliable D call. There are 12 residues in the CDR3. The V gene lost 2 bases and the J gene lost 4 bases, with 5 bases spanning the gap. Per germline, CDR1 KGHSH and CDR2 LQKENI. CDR3 coding DNA: TGTGCCAGCTCACCAGGGGTCACTGAAGCTTTCTTT. Amino acids: CASSPGVTEAFF. Full variable domain (outside the CDR3, taken from reference TRBV18 and TRBJ1-1): NAGVMQNPRHLVRRRGQEARLRCSPMKGHSHVYWYRQLPEEGLKFMVYLQKENIIDESGMPKERFSAEFPKEGPSILRIQQVVRGDSAAYFCASSPGVTEAFFGQGTRLTVV.

CDR3 sequence reads: CASSLSLDRQETQYF. DNA of the CDR3: TGTGCCAGCAGCCTCTCCTTGGACAGACAAGAGACCCAGTACTTC. V and J are TRBV11-2 and TRBJ2-5; D is possibly TRBD1 (6 bases). V dropped 5 bases and J dropped 2 bases, with 15 bases sitting between them. The germline CDR1 and CDR2 sequences are SGHAT and FQNNGV. The CDR3 is made up of 15 amino acids.